This T cell receptor beta chain emerged from a study of blood T cell repertoires in COVID-19. The CDR3 is 16 amino acids. V dropped 1 base and J dropped 0 bases, with 10 bases sitting between them. CDR1 and CDR2 (germline): MGHRA, YSYEKL. Using immunoSEQ multiplex PCR, the repertoire was profiled, and TCRdb retains in-frame clones only, with some absent. The sample includes 150,000 or so clones, over 75% of them seen just once. The sequence was obtained from a human donor in a cohort sampled during active COVID-19. The sample consisted of peripheral blood. The rearrangement joins TRBV4-1 to TRBJ2-1, with unresolved D. In DNA, the CDR3 is TGCGCCAGCAGCCAAGTAGACTTATTCTCCTACAATGAGCAGTTCTTC. The encoded protein is CASSQVDLFSYNEQFF.